Listed below are T cell receptor beta chains from one sample, sequenced in a study of vaccination and CD4 T cells after COVID-19. TCRdb re-analysed the PCR reads in MiXCR, keeping a single row per CDR3 protein. The table has approximately 25,000 distinct CDR3 sequences, around 62% seen once. These receptors are not linked to any known antigen. The sequencing input was CD4+ T cells from blood, cultured in vitro. All receptors come from a human donor who had recovered from COVID-19. The CDR3 runs from the conserved cysteine through the conserved F or W. The order of the fields is V gene, J gene, clone size, D gene, CDR3 protein, CDR3 DNA. D genes are given only for firm matches. The size field is filled for only some rows; it gives once, few, many or a size class.

>TRBV20-1|TRBJ1-3|.|.
CSARDIRTAQGNTIYF
TGCAGTGCTAGAGATATCAGGACAGCGCAAGGAAACACCATATATTTT
>TRBV6-1|TRBJ2-7|.|TRBD1
CASSPQTGAGYEQYF
TGTGCCAGCAGTCCTCAGACAGGGGCTGGCTACGAGCAGTACTTC
>TRBV7-9|TRBJ1-1|few|TRBD1
CASSLTGAKSTEAFF
TGTGCCAGCAGCTTAACAGGGGCGAAATCCACTGAAGCTTTCTTT
>TRBV7-2|TRBJ2-7|.|TRBD2
CASSYREATYEQYF
TGTGCCAGCAGCTACCGGGAGGCCACCTACGAGCAGTACTTC
>TRBV5-6|TRBJ1-2|.|.
CASSITGLYGYTF
TGTGCCAGCAGCATAACAGGGCTCTATGGCTACACCTTC
>TRBV24-1|TRBJ1-2|.|.
CATSESGTSIVDYGYTF
TGTGCCACCAGTGAATCCGGGACATCAATCGTCGACTATGGCTACACCTTC
>TRBV20-1|TRBJ2-7|.|TRBD2
CSAPPSGRSYEQYF
TGCAGTGCACCCCCTAGCGGGAGGTCCTACGAGCAGTACTTC
>TRBV7-9|TRBJ1-5|medium-sized|.
CASSLGGYSNQPQHF
TGTGCCAGCAGCTTAGGAGGGTATAGCAATCAGCCCCAGCATTTT
>TRBV20-1|TRBJ2-7|.|.
CSARQDRPFSPPYF
TGCAGTGCGCGACAGGACAGACCTTTTTCACCCCCCTACTTC
>TRBV4-1|TRBJ2-2|.|TRBD2
CASSPRTSGSNTGELFF
TGCGCCAGCAGCCCCAGGACTAGCGGGTCGAACACCGGGGAGCTGTTTTTT
>TRBV20-1|TRBJ1-1|.|TRBD1
CSAERQGGEAFF
TGCAGTGCAGAAAGACAGGGGGGTGAAGCTTTCTTT
>TRBV6-2/TRBV6-3|TRBJ2-7|.|.
CASSYGHQQYF
TGTGCCAGCAGTTACGGGCACCAGCAGTACTTC
>TRBV28|TRBJ1-5|.|.
CASSPSPQPQHF
TGTGCCAGCAGTCCTTCCCCTCAGCCCCAGCATTTT
>TRBV11-3|TRBJ1-5|few|TRBD1
CASTKPGQGVVGNQPQHF
TGTGCCAGCACCAAACCCGGACAGGGGGTTGTAGGCAATCAGCCCCAGCATTTT
>TRBV5-1|TRBJ1-2|once|.
CASSLARGSGYGYTF
TGCGCCAGCAGCTTGGCCAGGGGATCTGGCTATGGCTACACCTTC
>TRBV11-2|TRBJ2-7|few|.
CASSRIFYEQYF
TGTGCCAGCAGCCGGATCTTTTACGAGCAGTACTTC
>TRBV28|TRBJ1-1|.|.
CASSLSHWAFF
TGTGCCAGCAGTTTAAGCCATTGGGCTTTCTTT
>TRBV10-1|TRBJ2-4|.|.
CASSGPSIGGKNIQYF
TGCGCCAGCAGTGGGCCTAGCATTGGAGGCAAAAACATTCAGTACTTC
>TRBV28|TRBJ1-2|.|TRBD1
CASRQGLNYGYTF
TGTGCCAGTCGACAGGGACTGAACTATGGCTACACCTTC
>TRBV7-2|TRBJ1-2|.|.
CATRQFIYGYTF
TGTGCCACCAGACAATTCATCTATGGCTACACCTTC
>TRBV20-1|TRBJ1-2|.|TRBD1
CSARGETYGYTF
TGCAGTGCCAGGGGGGAAACCTATGGCTACACCTTC
>TRBV15|TRBJ1-6|.|.
CATSRDPSPLHF
TGTGCCACCAGCAGAGATCCTTCACCCCTCCACTTT
>TRBV5-6|TRBJ1-6|once|.
CASSLLGGSPLHF
TGTGCCAGCAGCTTATTGGGGGGATCACCCCTCCACTTT
>TRBV5-6|TRBJ1-6|.|.
CASSLGSENLPSGPLHF
TGTGCCAGCAGCTTGGGGTCAGAAAATCTCCCAAGCGGGCCCCTCCACTTT
>TRBV20-1|TRBJ2-2|.|TRBD2
CSASPVAGDGELFF
TGCAGTGCTAGCCCGGTAGCGGGAGACGGGGAGCTGTTTTTT
>TRBV20-1|TRBJ2-5|few|.
CSARDGAVETQYF
TGCAGTGCTAGAGATGGGGCCGTTGAGACCCAGTACTTC
>TRBV27|TRBJ1-5|.|TRBD1
CASRKRQGRILTSDQPQHF
TGTGCCAGCAGAAAGAGACAGGGTCGAATCCTTACTTCTGATCAGCCCCAGCATTTT
>TRBV5-5|TRBJ1-3|.|.
CASSLEGFYSGNTIYF
TGTGCCAGCAGCTTGGAAGGCTTCTACTCTGGAAACACCATATATTTT
>TRBV24-1|TRBJ2-5|few|TRBD2
CATSDWTSGQETQYF
TGTGCCACCAGTGACTGGACTAGTGGGCAAGAGACCCAGTACTTC
>TRBV5-1|TRBJ1-1|.|.
CASRKTGKAEAFF
TGCGCCAGCAGAAAGACGGGGAAGGCTGAAGCTTTCTTT
>TRBV6-1|TRBJ1-5|.|.
CASTREPGQPQHF
TGTGCCAGCACTCGGGAACCCGGCCAGCCCCAGCATTTT
>TRBV19|TRBJ1-2|few|TRBD1
CATLPGQGYGYTF
TGTGCCACCTTACCGGGACAGGGCTATGGCTACACCTTC
>TRBV24-1|TRBJ1-2|.|.
CATSESGNYGYTF
TGTGCCACCAGTGAGTCGGGGAACTATGGCTACACCTTC